Sequencing of this T cell receptor beta chain was carried out in a study of glioma-infiltrating T cells. This clonotype has ten or more counts. What it binds is not known. Looked up from germline, CDR1 is SGHAT and CDR2 is FQNNGV. There are 14 residues in the CDR3. Between the trimmed V and J ends, which lost 2 bases and 6 bases, there was a span of 14 bases. Amplification of TCR alpha and beta CDR3 regions from RNA used iRepertoire nested multiplex PCR. Tissue mRNA or PBMC total RNA, roughly 85-450 ng, went into one-step reverse transcription and amplification. TCRdb analysed the multiplex PCR reads with MiXCR anew, one entry per CDR3 protein. The sample includes 170,000 or so distinct CDR3 sequences, roughly 45% of them seen just once. Whole-study results and caveats: Tissue-blood divergence was below expectation in non-neoplastic patients, above in gliomas.

This chain links TRBV11-2 with TRBJ2-7; a weak D match, TRBD1 (5 bases). The specimen sequenced was glioma tissue, nonneoplastic brain tissue, or PBMCs (not recorded which). This TCR came from a human donor with low-grade glioma or glioblastoma, undergoing nonglioma brain surgery, or in good health (not recorded which). CDR3 protein: CASSLRSRVGEQYF. The CDR3 DNA sequence: TGTGCCAGCAGCTTAAGGTCCAGGGTAGGCGAGCAGTACTTC.